The rows below give T cell receptor beta chains drawn from one sample of a study of CD8 T cells in ankylosing spondylitis. TCRdb re-derived calls from the 5' RACE reads in MiXCR, one entry per CDR3 protein. The repertoire has 200,000 to 250,000 distinct CDR3 sequences, around 17% of them found once; the top ten carry approximately 42%. The source material was blood, either unsorted or a sorted T cell fraction (not recorded which). All receptors derive from a male donor with ankylosing spondylitis. CDR3s include the opening cysteine and the closing phenylalanine or tryptophan. A D gene is named only where the DNA matches it firmly. The size entry is marked missing in some rows and otherwise reads once, few, many or a size class.

NA TRBJ1-1 TRBV29-1 few TGCAGCGTTGGTGACGGTTTGAACACTGAAGCTTTCTTT CSVGDGLNTEAFF
NA TRBJ2-1 TRBV4-2 few TGTGCCAGCAGCCCATATTCCAGCGGGTTCGGCCCCCTCAATGAGCAGTTCTTC CASSPYSSGFGPLNEQFF
TRBD2 TRBJ2-1 TRBV5-1 NA TGCGCCAGCAGCTTCGGGGCGGGAGTCTACAATGAGCAGTTCTTC CASSFGAGVYNEQFF
NA TRBJ2-7 TRBV28 NA TGTGCCAGCAGTTTTGCCGTAAGCTCCTACGAGCAGTACTTC CASSFAVSSYEQYF
TRBD2 TRBJ2-1 TRBV9 few TGTGCCAGCAGCGTAGGAGTAGCGGGAGAATACAATGAGCAGTTCTTC CASSVGVAGEYNEQFF
TRBD2 TRBJ2-3 TRBV11-2 NA TGTGCCAGCAGCCAGACTAGCGGGGGGGCCGTAAATACGCAGTATTTT CASSQTSGGAVNTQYF
NA TRBJ1-1 TRBV28 NA TGTGCCAGCAGCGCCCGGGGGGCGAGCACTGAAGCTTTCTTT CASSARGASTEAFF
TRBD2 TRBJ2-1 TRBV14 few TGTGCCAGCAGCCAACTAGCGGGGACCTACAATGAGCAGTTCTTC CASSQLAGTYNEQFF
NA TRBJ1-5 TRBV6-1 NA TGTGCCAGCAGCGACAGGTTCAACGATCAGCCCCAGCATTTT CASSDRFNDQPQHF
NA TRBJ1-1 TRBV3-1 NA TGTGCCAGCAGCCATGTACAGGGAGGGAACACTGAAGCTTTCTTT CASSHVQGGNTEAFF
NA TRBJ2-5 TRBV11-2 few TGTGCCAGCAGCTACCAGGAAACGGACAGGGAGGGGTGGGAGACCCAGTACTTC CASSYQETDREGWETQYF
TRBD2 TRBJ2-1 TRBV14 once TGTGCCAGCAGACCGCTAGCGGGAGTAGACAATGAGCAGTTCTTC CASRPLAGVDNEQFF
TRBD1 TRBJ2-1 TRBV5-8 many TGTGCCAGCTTGAGGGGGCTGGGTGAGCAGTTCTTC CASLRGLGEQFF
NA TRBJ2-1 TRBV27 NA TGTGCCAGCAGGTCAGGGCGTCCTGAGCAGTTCTTC CASRSGRPEQFF
TRBD1 TRBJ1-2 TRBV29-1 few TGCAGCACCCGGGACAGCTATGGCTACACCTTC CSTRDSYGYTF
NA TRBJ2-3 TRBV14 NA TGTGCCAGCAGCCAAGAAACCGACGGGTGGGTCACAGATACGCAGTATTTT CASSQETDGWVTDTQYF
NA TRBJ2-7 TRBV7-9 NA TGTGCCAGAAGCTTAGAGGTCTACGAGCAGTACTTC CARSLEVYEQYF